The next 14 T cell receptor beta chains were all read from a single sample in a study of T cell repertoires in cytomegalovirus infection. These receptors lack a known antigen. A single record per CDR3 protein comes from TCRdb applying MiXCR to the reads. This sample carries about 280,000 distinct CDR3 sequences, roughly a fifth of them seen once, and the ten largest clones take approximately 19%. Specimen: cultured PBMCs, collected from culture after CMV antigen stimulation. These receptors came from a human donor in good health (CMV status not recorded). Some clones in this sample may be carry-over from other donors' samples.

This clonotype was seen repeatedly, ten times or more. The CDR3 region is CASSLGRSGEQFF. The CDR3 region has the DNA TGTGCCAGCAGCTTAGGTCGCTCGGGCGAGCAGTTCTTC. V usage is TRBV7-2 and J usage is TRBJ2-1; D ambiguous. V was cut by 1 base and J by 10 bases, with 11 bases left in between. Per the germline V gene, CDR1 is SGHTA and CDR2 is FQGNSA. This CDR3 comprises 13 residues.

V and J are TRBV2 and TRBJ2-1; D unclear. The CDR3 covers 15 residues. CDR1 is SNHLY, CDR2 FYNNEI, per germline. Trimming shortened V by 7 bases and J by 10 bases, and 23 bases separated the two germline ends. The CDR3 nucleotides read TGTGCCAGCAAGGGATTACTTCGAATCGGCGCAGAGCAGTTCTTC. The encoded protein is CASKGLLRIGAEQFF.

In this sample, this clonotype is medium-sized. V and J are TRBV7-2 and TRBJ2-7; a weak D match, TRBD1 (5 bases). With 4 bases removed from V and 6 bases from J, the gap between germline ends came to 16 bases. In germline, CDR1 is SGHTA, CDR2 FQGNSA. This CDR3 comprises 14 residues. The CDR3 DNA is TGTGCCAGCAGCTCTAGGCCACAGGACGCCGAGCAGTACTTC. This codes for CASSSRPQDAEQYF.

Note on this clonotype: This may stem from a read error, because a much larger clone lies one nucleotide away. The chain employs TRBV12-3 or TRBV12-4 and TRBJ1-2; D is uncertain. The CDR3 consists of 14 residues. CDR3 amino acids: CANSPHSAADGYTF. The CDR3 nucleotides read TGTGCCAACAGTCCGCATTCTGCTGCGGATGGCTACACCTTC.

This clonotype was detected a few times. The chain joins TRBV20-1 to TRBJ1-1; the D is unclear. V was clipped by 6 bases and J by 4 bases, with 27 bases between them. This CDR3 spans 17 amino acids. Germline CDR1 DFQATT, CDR2 SNEGSKA (reference sequence). The CDR3 coding sequence is TGCAGTGCCGACTTCATGGAGGGAGGCTGGTTGAGCACTGAAGCTTTCTTT. Translated: CSADFMEGGWLSTEAFF.

This clonotype was counted between two and nine times. This sequence joins TRBV5-1 and TRBJ1-1, with TRBD1 identical over 8 bases. Germline loops: CDR1 SGHRS, CDR2 YFSETQ. This CDR3 region has 16 residues. The junction had 5 bases not matched to a gene; V was cut back by 1 base and J by 0 bases. CDR3 in amino acids: CASSLTGGRVNTEAFF. The CDR3, as DNA: TGCGCCAGCAGCTTGACAGGGGGAAGGGTGAACACTGAAGCTTTCTTT.

The chain has TRBV6-2 or TRBV6-3 and TRBJ2-5, with unresolved D. Germline V gene data show CDR1 as MNHEY and CDR2 as SVGEGT. Between the trimmed V and J ends, which lost 7 bases and 7 bases, there was a span of 16 bases. This CDR3 has 13 amino acids. In DNA form, the CDR3 reads TGTGCCAGCACCAGAGGACGATCACGGACCCAGTACTTC. Amino acid sequence: CASTRGRSRTQYF.

This clonotype was seen at least ten times. V is TRBV7-6 and J is TRBJ2-7, with a possible D match to TRBD2 (6 bases). This CDR3 has 18 amino acids. V was shortened by 4 bases and J by 2 bases, with 24 bases between the two germline ends. Germline CDR1 is SGHVS and CDR2 is FNYEAQ. CDR3 bases: TGTGCCAGCAGCTCCGCTTATGGACCGGGACTCCAACCCTACGAGCAGTACTTC. Translated, it gives CASSSAYGPGLQPYEQYF.

This clonotype was observed many times. This sequence joins TRBV12-3 or TRBV12-4 and TRBJ2-7; TRBD1 matches at 11 bases. V was clipped by 5 bases and J by 4 bases; unmatched bases: 4. The CDR3 has 14 residues. The chain's CDR3 is CASSPGTGGYEQYF. The CDR3 DNA reads as TGTGCCAGCAGTCCCGGGACAGGGGGATACGAGCAGTACTTC.

The chain links TRBV6-6 to TRBJ2-7; D call uncertain. Trimming cost V 4 bases and J 6 bases, with 13 bases left between them. Germline V lookup: CDR1 MNHNY, CDR2 SVGAGI (reference sequence). The CDR3 sequence is 13 residues long. This CDR3 reads CASSSDLFSEQYV. In DNA, the CDR3 is TGTGCCAGCAGTTCCGATCTTTTCTCCGAGCAGTACGTC.

The CDR3 reads CAISGSGSQDTQYF. The CDR3 DNA follows: TGTGCCATCAGCGGTAGCGGGAGTCAAGATACGCAGTATTTT. The chain is built from TRBV10-3 and TRBJ2-3, with 9 bases matching TRBD2. V shed 6 bases and J 5 bases; nucleotides not matched to a gene: 6. The length of the CDR3 is 14 residues. Germline lookup yields CDR1 ENHRY and CDR2 SYGVKD.

The chain joins TRBV18 to TRBJ2-2; unclear D gene. The V end lost 0 bases, the J end lost 4 bases, and 3 bases lay between the germline ends. Germline assignment: CDR1 KGHSH and CDR2 LQKENI. CDR3 length: 13 amino acids. The CDR3 DNA reads as TGTGCCAGCTCACCACCTCTCACCGGGGAGCTGTTTTTT. Amino acid sequence: CASSPPLTGELFF.

The chain couples TRBV6-2 or TRBV6-3 to TRBJ1-2; a possible D gene is TRBD1 (6 bases). The CDR3 covers 13 residues. Germline V lookup: CDR1 MNHEY, CDR2 SVGEGT. V lost 8 bases, J lost 3 bases, and 13 bases lay in between. CDR3 protein: CASLSGGHYGYTF. CDR3 DNA: TGTGCCAGCCTATCCGGGGGGCACTATGGCTACACCTTC.

This clonotype was counted many times. The J gene is TRBJ1-2, the V gene TRBV19; TRBD1 agrees at 10 bases. Unmatched junction bases numbered 7, after V lost 9 bases and J lost 0 bases. Germline V gives CDR1 LNHDA, CDR2 SQIVND (reference sequence). The CDR3 extends over 15 amino acids. The CDR3 sequence: CASRDRGRANYGYTF. As DNA, the CDR3 is TGTGCCAGCCGGGACAGGGGAAGGGCTAACTATGGCTACACCTTC.